The clone carrying this TCR beta chain has a count of ten or more. What it binds is unknown. These data are taken from a study of T cells in Graves' hyperthyroidism and ophthalmopathy. Amplified TCR beta CDR3 regions came from RNA transcripts. TCR CDR3 regions were first amplified by RT-PCR with HTBI primers. MiXCR, run by TCRdb on the multiplex PCR reads, gives a single entry per CDR3 protein. The data hold over 150,000 distinct CDR3 sequences, with 17% observed a single time. CDR1 and CDR2 from the germline V gene are MNHEY and SMNVEV (reference sequence). The CDR3 spans 15 residues. V gave up 4 bases and J gave up 4 bases, with 14 bases separating them. Study observations and caveats: Within blood appeared most thyroid clonotypes that had expanded above 0.001.

V and J are TRBV27 and TRBJ1-5; D not resolved. Sequencing used blood. The receptor's source is a woman aged 45-65 years with Graves' hyperthyroidism. This chain's CDR3 is CASSSLVGGNQPQHF. CDR3 DNA sequence: TGTGCCAGCAGTTCTCTGGTAGGCGGGAATCAGCCCCAGCATTTT.